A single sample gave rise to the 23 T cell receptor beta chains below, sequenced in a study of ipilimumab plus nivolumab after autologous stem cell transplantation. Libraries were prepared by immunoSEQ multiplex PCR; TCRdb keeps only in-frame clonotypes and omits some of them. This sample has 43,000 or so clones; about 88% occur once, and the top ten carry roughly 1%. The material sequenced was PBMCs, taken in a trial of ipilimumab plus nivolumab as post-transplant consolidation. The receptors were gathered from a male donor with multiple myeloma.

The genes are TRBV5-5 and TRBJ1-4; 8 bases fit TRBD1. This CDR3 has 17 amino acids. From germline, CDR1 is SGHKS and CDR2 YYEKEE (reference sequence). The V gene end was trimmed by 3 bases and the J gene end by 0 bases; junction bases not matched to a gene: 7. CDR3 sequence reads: CASSYGTGGATNEKLFF. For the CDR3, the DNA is TGTGCCAGCAGCTACGGGACAGGCGGAGCAACTAATGAAAAACTGTTTTTT.

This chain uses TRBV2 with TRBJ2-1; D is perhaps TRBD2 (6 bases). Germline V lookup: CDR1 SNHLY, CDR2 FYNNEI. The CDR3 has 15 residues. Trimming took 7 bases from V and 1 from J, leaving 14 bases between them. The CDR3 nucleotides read TGTGCCAGCATGAGGTCTGGGGGGTCCTACAATGAGCAGTTCTTC. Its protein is CASMRSGGSYNEQFF.

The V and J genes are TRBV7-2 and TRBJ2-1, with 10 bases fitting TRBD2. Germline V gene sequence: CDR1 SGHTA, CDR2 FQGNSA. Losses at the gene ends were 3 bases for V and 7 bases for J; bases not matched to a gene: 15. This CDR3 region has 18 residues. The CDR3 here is CASSFAPQGPSGSNEQFF. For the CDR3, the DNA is TGTGCCAGCAGCTTTGCTCCTCAGGGGCCTAGCGGGAGTAATGAGCAGTTCTTC.

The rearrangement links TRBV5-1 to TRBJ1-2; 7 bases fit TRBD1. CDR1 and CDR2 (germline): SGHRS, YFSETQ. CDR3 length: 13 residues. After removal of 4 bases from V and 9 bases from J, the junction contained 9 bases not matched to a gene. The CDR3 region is CASSPSGTESYTF. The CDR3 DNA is TGCGCCAGCAGCCCGTCGGGGACAGAGAGCTACACCTTC.

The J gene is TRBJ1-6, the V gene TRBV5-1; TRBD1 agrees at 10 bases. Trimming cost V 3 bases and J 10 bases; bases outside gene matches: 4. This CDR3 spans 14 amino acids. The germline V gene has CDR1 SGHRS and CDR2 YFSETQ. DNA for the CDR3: TGCGCCAGCAGCTACGGGACAGGGGAATCACCCCTCCACTTT. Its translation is CASSYGTGESPLHF.

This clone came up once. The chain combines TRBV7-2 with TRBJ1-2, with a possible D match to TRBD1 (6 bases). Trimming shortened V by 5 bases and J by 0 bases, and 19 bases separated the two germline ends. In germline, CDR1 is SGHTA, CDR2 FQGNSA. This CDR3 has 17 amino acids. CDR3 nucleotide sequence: TGTGCCAGCAGCCGACTCGGCAGGGAGGGGGCTAACTATGGCTACACCTTC. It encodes CASSRLGREGANYGYTF.

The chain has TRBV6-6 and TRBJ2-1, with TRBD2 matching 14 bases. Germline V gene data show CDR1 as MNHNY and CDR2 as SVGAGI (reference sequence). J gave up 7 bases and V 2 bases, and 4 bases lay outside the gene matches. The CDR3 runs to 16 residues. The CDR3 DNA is TGTGCCAGCAGTTACGGGGGGACTAGCGGGAGTAATGAGCAGTTCTTC. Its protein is CASSYGGTSGSNEQFF.

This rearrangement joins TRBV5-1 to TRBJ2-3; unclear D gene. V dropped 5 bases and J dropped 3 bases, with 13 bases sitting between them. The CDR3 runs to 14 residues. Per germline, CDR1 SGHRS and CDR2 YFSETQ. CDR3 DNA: TGCGCCAGCAGGCGGCGAGAAGGGACAGATACGCAGTATTTT. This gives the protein CASRRREGTDTQYF.

The CDR3 loop is CASSVDRAETQYF. The CDR3, as DNA: TGTGCCAGCAGCGTAGACAGGGCGGAGACCCAGTACTTC. The V gene is TRBV9, the J gene TRBJ2-5; TRBD1 is a possible D gene (6 bases). The germline V and J ends were trimmed by 0 bases and 5 bases, with 8 bases remaining between them. Germline-derived CDR1 and CDR2 are SGDLS and YYNGEE. The CDR3 has 13 residues.

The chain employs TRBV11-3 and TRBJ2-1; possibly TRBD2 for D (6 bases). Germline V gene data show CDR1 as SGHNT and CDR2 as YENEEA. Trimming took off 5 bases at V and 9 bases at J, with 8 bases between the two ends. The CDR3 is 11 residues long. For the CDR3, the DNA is TGTGCCAGCAGCCGGGGAGGTGAGCAGTTCTTC. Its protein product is CASSRGGEQFF.

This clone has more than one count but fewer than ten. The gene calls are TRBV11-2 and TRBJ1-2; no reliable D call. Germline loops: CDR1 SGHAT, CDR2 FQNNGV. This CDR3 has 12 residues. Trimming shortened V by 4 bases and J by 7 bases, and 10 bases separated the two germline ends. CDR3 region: CASSSSRAGYTF. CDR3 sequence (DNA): TGTGCCAGCAGCTCATCAAGGGCTGGCTACACCTTC. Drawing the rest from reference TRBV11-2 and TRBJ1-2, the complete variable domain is EAGVAQSPRYKIIEKRQSVAFWCNPISGHATLYWYQQILGQGPKLLIQFQNNGVVDDSQLPKDRFSAERLKGVDSTLKIQPAKLEDSAVYLCASSSSRAGYTFGSGTRLTVV.

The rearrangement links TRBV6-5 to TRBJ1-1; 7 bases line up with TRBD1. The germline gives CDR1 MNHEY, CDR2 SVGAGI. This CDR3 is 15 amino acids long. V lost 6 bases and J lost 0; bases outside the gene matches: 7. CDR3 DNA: TGTGCCAGCAGCTCCGGGACAGACATGAACACTGAAGCTTTCTTT. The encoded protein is CASSSGTDMNTEAFF.

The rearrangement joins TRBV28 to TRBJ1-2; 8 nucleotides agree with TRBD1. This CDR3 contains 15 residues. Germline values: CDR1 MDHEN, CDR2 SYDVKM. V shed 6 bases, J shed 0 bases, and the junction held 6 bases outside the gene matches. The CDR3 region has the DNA TGTGCCAGCAGCCAGGGGGGACAGGCTAACTATGGCTACACCTTC. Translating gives CASSQGGQANYGYTF.

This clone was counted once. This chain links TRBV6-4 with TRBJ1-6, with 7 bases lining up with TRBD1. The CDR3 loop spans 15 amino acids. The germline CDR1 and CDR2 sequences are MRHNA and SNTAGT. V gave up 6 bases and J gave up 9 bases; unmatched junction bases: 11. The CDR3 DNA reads TGTGCCAGCAGAGGGACAGCCGAGTTCGGTTCACCCCTCCACTTT. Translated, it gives CASRGTAEFGSPLHF.

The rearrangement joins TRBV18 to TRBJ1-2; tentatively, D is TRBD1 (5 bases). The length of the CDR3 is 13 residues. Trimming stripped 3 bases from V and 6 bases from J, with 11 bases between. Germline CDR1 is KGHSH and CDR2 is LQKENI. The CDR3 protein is CASSPQGPHGYTF. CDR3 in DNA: TGTGCCAGCTCACCCCAGGGCCCTCATGGCTACACCTTC.

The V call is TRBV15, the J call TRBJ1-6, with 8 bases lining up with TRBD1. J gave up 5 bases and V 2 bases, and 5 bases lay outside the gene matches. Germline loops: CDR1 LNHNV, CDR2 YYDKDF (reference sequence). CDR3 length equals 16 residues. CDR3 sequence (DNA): TGTGCCACCAGCAGACGGACAGGGAGGCATAATTCACCCCTCCACTTT. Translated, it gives CATSRRTGRHNSPLHF. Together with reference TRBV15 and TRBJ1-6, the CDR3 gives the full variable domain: DAMVIQNPRYQVTQFGKPVTLSCSQTLNHNVMYWYQQKSSQAPKLLFHYYDKDFNNEADTPDNFQSRRPNTSFCFLDIRSPGLGDTAMYLCATSRRTGRHNSPLHFGNGTRLTVT.

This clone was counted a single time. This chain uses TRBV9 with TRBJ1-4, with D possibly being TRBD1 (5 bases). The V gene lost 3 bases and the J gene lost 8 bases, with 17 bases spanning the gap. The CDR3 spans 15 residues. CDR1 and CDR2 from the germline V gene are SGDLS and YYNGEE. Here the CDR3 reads CASSEGGGIGEKLFF. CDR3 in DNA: TGTGCCAGCAGCGAGGGTGGGGGGATAGGCGAAAAACTGTTTTTT.

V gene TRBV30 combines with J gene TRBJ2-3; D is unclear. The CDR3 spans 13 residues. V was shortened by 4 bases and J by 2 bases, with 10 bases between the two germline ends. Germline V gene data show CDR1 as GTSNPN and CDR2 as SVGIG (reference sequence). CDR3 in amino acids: CAWTAIYTDTQYF. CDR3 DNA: TGTGCCTGGACTGCTATTTACACAGATACGCAGTATTTT.

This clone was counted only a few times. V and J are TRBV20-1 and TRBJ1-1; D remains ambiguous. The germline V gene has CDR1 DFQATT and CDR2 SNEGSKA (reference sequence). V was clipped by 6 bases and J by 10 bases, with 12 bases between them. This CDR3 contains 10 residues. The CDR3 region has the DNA TGCAGTGCCCGGACCGAGGGAGCTTTCTTT. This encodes CSARTEGAFF.

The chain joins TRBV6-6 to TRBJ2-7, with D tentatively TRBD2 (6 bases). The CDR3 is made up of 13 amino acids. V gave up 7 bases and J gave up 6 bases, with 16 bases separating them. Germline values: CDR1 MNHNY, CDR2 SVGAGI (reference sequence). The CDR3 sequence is CASTAGTLAEQYF. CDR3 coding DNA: TGTGCCAGCACCGCGGGGACCCTCGCCGAGCAGTACTTC.

The CDR3, as DNA: TGTGCCACCCAGGGGGTTAGCTCCTATAATTCACCCCTCCACTTT. Amino acid sequence: CATQGVSSYNSPLHF. This rearrangement joins TRBV27 to TRBJ1-6; 7 nucleotides align to TRBD1. The CDR3 loop spans 15 amino acids. Germline CDR1 reads MNHEY; CDR2 reads SMNVEV (reference sequence). The V and J ends lost 10 bases and 0 bases, in that order; junction bases with no gene match: 6.

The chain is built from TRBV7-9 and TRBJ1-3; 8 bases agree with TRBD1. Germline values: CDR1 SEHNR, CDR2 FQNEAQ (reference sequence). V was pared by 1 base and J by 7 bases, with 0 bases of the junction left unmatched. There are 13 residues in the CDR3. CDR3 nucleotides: TGTGCCAGCAGCTTAGGGACAGGGAACACCATATATTTT. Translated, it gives CASSLGTGNTIYF.

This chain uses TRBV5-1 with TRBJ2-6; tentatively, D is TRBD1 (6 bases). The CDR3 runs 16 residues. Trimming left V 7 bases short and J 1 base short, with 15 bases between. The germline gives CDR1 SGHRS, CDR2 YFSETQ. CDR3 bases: TGCGCCAGCTCCCGGACAGTTGGGTCTGGGGCCAACGTCCTGACTTTC. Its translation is CASSRTVGSGANVLTF.